These 15 T cell receptor beta chains were sequenced from one sample in a study of blood T cell repertoires in COVID-19. Libraries were prepared by immunoSEQ multiplex PCR; TCRdb keeps only in-frame clonotypes and omits some of them. The top ten clones hold approximately 9.9% of a sample with around 150,000 clones, around 80% of them seen once. The material sequenced was PBMCs or T cells enriched from blood (not recorded which). All receptors come from a man in his forties or fifties who had recovered from COVID-19.

The rearrangement joins TRBV4-2 to TRBJ2-2, with D perhaps matching TRBD1 (6 bases). Germline lookup yields CDR1 LGHNA and CDR2 YNFKEQ. This CDR3 is built from 16 residues. With 0 bases removed from V and 10 bases from J, the gap between germline ends came to 18 bases. CDR3 sequence (DNA): TGTGCCAGCAGCCAAGATCAGGACAGCCGTCTCTTGGAGCTGTTTTTT. This encodes CASSQDQDSRLLELFF.

The V call is TRBV18, the J call TRBJ2-2; 11 bases align to TRBD2. This CDR3 region has 17 residues. The V gene end was trimmed by 0 bases and the J gene end by 6 bases; junction bases not matched to a gene: 6. The germline CDR1 and CDR2 sequences are KGHSH and LQKENI. The CDR3 DNA sequence: TGTGCCAGCTCACCACCCACTAGCGGGAGAAGGGCCGGGGAGCTGTTTTTT. Translating it yields CASSPPTSGRRAGELFF.

V and J are TRBV19 and TRBJ2-5, with TRBD1 identical over 9 bases. The CDR3 sequence is 14 residues long. The germline gives CDR1 LNHDA, CDR2 SQIVND (reference sequence). The ends lost 4 bases at V and 1 base at J; junction bases unmatched: 1. Written as DNA, the CDR3 is TGTGCCAGTAGTACGGACAGGGGCCAAGAGACCCAGTACTTC. Translation gives CASSTDRGQETQYF.

CDR3 protein: CASSHGQGSFSNQPQHF. The CDR3 DNA is TGTGCCAGCAGTCACGGACAGGGGAGTTTTAGCAATCAGCCCCAGCATTTT. This chain connects TRBV6-2 or TRBV6-3 to TRBJ1-5, with TRBD1 matching 9 bases. After removal of 5 bases from V and 0 bases from J, the junction contained 8 bases not matched to a gene. The CDR3 is 17 residues long. Germline CDR1 is MNHEY and CDR2 is SVGEGT.

In the case of this clone: One junction end disagrees with the germline gene, perhaps due to a read error. J is TRBJ2-7 and V is TRBV29-1; 8 bases are shared with TRBD1. Germline CDR1 is SQVTM and CDR2 is ANQGSEA. This CDR3 spans 10 amino acids. The CDR3 loop is CSVEGTGLVF. The CDR3 bases are TGCAGCGTTGAAGGGACAGGGCTGGTTTTC.

The chain carries TRBV27 and TRBJ2-2; maybe TRBD1 (6 bases). CDR1 MNHEY and CDR2 SMNVEV come from the germline V gene (reference sequence). The CDR3 consists of 15 residues. V lost 4 bases to trimming and J lost 4 bases, with 13 bases between them. The CDR3: CASSSGQIFTGELFF. The CDR3 nucleotides read TGTGCCAGCAGTTCAGGACAGATCTTCACCGGGGAGCTGTTTTTT.

V and J are TRBV7-9 and TRBJ1-1; D uncertain. This CDR3 has 13 amino acids. Per the germline V gene, CDR1 is SEHNR and CDR2 is FQNEAQ (reference sequence). The V end lost 1 base, the J end lost 1 base, and 4 bases lay between the germline ends. CDR3 nucleotides: TGTGCCAGCAGCTTAGGAGAGAACACTGAAGCTTTCTTT. Translating gives CASSLGENTEAFF.

The chain recombines TRBV6-2 or TRBV6-3 with TRBJ2-3; D gene ambiguous. Germline values: CDR1 MNHEY, CDR2 SVGEGT. The ends were cut back, 5 bases at V and 4 bases at J, with 7 bases in the middle. The CDR3 is 12 amino acids. In nucleotides, the CDR3 is TGTGCCAGCAGTCGACAACCAGATACGCAGTATTTT. Its protein product is CASSRQPDTQYF.

The chain employs TRBV28 and TRBJ2-5, with D possibly matching TRBD2 (6 bases). This CDR3 spans 12 amino acids. CDR1 is MDHEN, CDR2 SYDVKM, per germline. The V gene lost 6 bases and the J gene lost 4 bases, with 9 bases spanning the gap. The CDR3 sequence: CASRQAGETQYF. In DNA form, the CDR3 reads TGTGCCAGCAGACAAGCGGGAGAGACCCAGTACTTC.

This rearrangement joins TRBV28 to TRBJ2-1, with D hard to call. The CDR3 spans 11 residues. CDR1 is MDHEN and CDR2 is SYDVKM in the germline V gene. V was shortened by 5 bases and J by 4 bases, with 3 bases between the two germline ends. The CDR3: CASSTYNEQFF. In DNA form, the CDR3 reads TGTGCCAGCAGTACATACAATGAGCAGTTCTTC.

The chain uses TRBV21-1 and TRBJ1-5; no DNA check was done on the table's D call, TRBD1. TRBV21-1 constitutes a pseudogene. There are 16 residues in the CDR3. CDR3 residues: CASSAIRDTPYQPQHF. CDR3 bases: TGTGCCAGCAGCGCAATCCGGGACACACCTTATCAGCCCCAGCATTTT.

V usage is TRBV5-1 and J usage is TRBJ2-7, with 9 bases lining up with TRBD1. The V gene end was trimmed by 0 bases and the J gene end by 7 bases; junction bases not matched to a gene: 8. The CDR3 is 15 amino acids. The germline V gene encodes CDR1 SGHRS and CDR2 YFSETQ. CDR3 coding DNA: TGCGCCAGCAGCTTGGGATTGACAGGGGGTTGGGAGCAGTACTTC. Protein sequence: CASSLGLTGGWEQYF.

The genes are TRBV28 and TRBJ1-4, with 11 bases lining up with TRBD1. J gave up 10 bases and V 9 bases, and 13 bases lay outside the gene matches. The CDR3 has 15 amino acids. Per germline, CDR1 MDHEN and CDR2 SYDVKM. The CDR3 region has the DNA TGTGCCAGTTACTTAAGCGGGACAGGGGGGAGAAAACTGTTTTTT. Protein product: CASYLSGTGGRKLFF.

The V call is TRBV28, the J call TRBJ1-2; a possible D gene is TRBD1 (5 bases). Germline CDR1 is MDHEN and CDR2 is SYDVKM. This CDR3 has 16 amino acids. V was clipped by 6 bases and J by 5 bases, with 22 bases between them. The CDR3, as DNA: TGTGCCAGCAGGCCCCTTCCGGGACTCAGAGGATATGGCTACACCTTC. It is translated as CASRPLPGLRGYGYTF.

The chain uses TRBV6-6 and TRBJ1-1, with 9 nucleotides matching TRBD1. CDR3 length: 17 amino acids. The germline V gene encodes CDR1 MNHNY and CDR2 SVGAGI (reference sequence). With 5 bases clipped from V and 1 base from J, the junction kept 11 bases outside the gene matches. CDR3 region: CASSPTGGKSRNTEAFF. The CDR3 nucleotides are TGTGCCAGCAGTCCGACAGGGGGAAAGTCTAGGAACACTGAAGCTTTCTTT.